This T cell receptor (beta chain) derives from a study of response to subunit inactivated influenza vaccine. General study results and limits: The authors put forward the suggestion that each seasonal influenza vaccination may bring in only a limited number of new T cells.

This clonotype was seen more than once but under ten times. Its antigen is undetermined. Deletions cut 1 base from V and 4 bases from J, with 14 bases between. The CDR3 extends over 15 amino acids. Per germline, CDR1 SGHRS and CDR2 YFSETQ. TCRdb re-called the RT-PCR reads with MiXCR, one entry per CDR3 protein. The data show more than 200,000 distinct CDR3 sequences, with 12% seen just once and less than 8.5% held by the top ten. The chain joins TRBV5-1 to TRBJ2-5; D unclear. The receptor comes from a man aged 50 to 60 who received an inactivated influenza vaccine. The sample here was non-naive T cells sorted from PBMCs, taken around 15 days before vaccination. Written as DNA, the CDR3 is TGCGCCAGCAGCTTGCAAAAAGGGAAAGGAGAGACCCAGTACTTC. Amino acid sequence: CASSLQKGKGETQYF.